This entry lists 10 T cell receptor beta chains sequenced from one sample in a study of immune evolution from preneoplasia to lung adenocarcinoma. Only in-frame clones appear in the TCRdb table, and some are missing; sequencing was by immunoSEQ multiplex PCR. The data contain 9,500 to 15,000 clones, 85% of them singletons. Sequencing used FFPE tissue from an adenomatous hyperplasia lung lesion. Noted subset: atypical adenomatous hyperplasia (AAH), lung preneoplasia. The receptors stem from a person aged 50-70 years with lung adenocarcinoma.

In its sample, this clone was seen once. V usage is TRBV5-1 and J usage is TRBJ2-5; D may correspond to TRBD1 or TRBD2 (7 bases each). Germline CDR1 SGHRS, CDR2 YFSETQ. The CDR3 is made up of 15 amino acids. V was pared by 4 bases and J by 5 bases, with 18 bases between. The DNA for the CDR3 is TGCGCCAGCAGCGGAACCGGGACAGCGGGGGAGACCCAGTACTTC. Its protein is CASSGTGTAGETQYF.

The J gene is TRBJ2-3, the V gene TRBV19; maybe TRBD1 (5 bases). This CDR3 is built from 14 residues. V was trimmed by 6 bases and J by 6 bases, leaving 16 bases between them. Germline V lookup: CDR1 LNHDA, CDR2 SQIVND (reference sequence). CDR3 in amino acids: CASSHTGTVDTQYF. DNA for the CDR3: TGTGCCAGTAGCCACACAGGTACCGTGGATACGCAGTATTTT.

This chain connects TRBV2 to TRBJ2-1; D not certain. In germline, CDR1 is SNHLY, CDR2 FYNNEI. This CDR3 contains 13 residues. V was trimmed by 2 bases and J by 4 bases, leaving 6 bases between them. CDR3 sequence reads: CASSEMAYNEQFF. Written as DNA, the CDR3 is TGTGCCAGCAGTGAAATGGCTTACAATGAGCAGTTCTTC.

This chain links TRBV13 with TRBJ1-1; D ambiguous. Per the germline V gene, CDR1 is PRHDT and CDR2 is FYEKMQ (reference sequence). V was cut by 5 bases and J by 2 bases, with 12 bases left in between. The CDR3 runs to 14 residues. The DNA for the CDR3 is TGTGCCAGCAGCGTCCTGAAAGGTAACACTGAAGCTTTCTTT. Protein: CASSVLKGNTEAFF.

The sample holds a few counts of this clone. The rearrangement joins TRBV9 to TRBJ2-2; 9 bases are a match to TRBD1. Trimming at V came to 4 bases and at J to 6 bases, leaving 7 bases not matched to a gene. The germline V gene has CDR1 SGDLS and CDR2 YYNGEE. The CDR3 sequence is 15 residues long. The CDR3 spells CASSSRDRASGELFF. The CDR3 nucleotides are TGTGCCAGCAGCAGCCGGGACAGGGCGTCCGGGGAGCTGTTTTTT.

This chain joins TRBV5-4 and TRBJ2-5; 8 positions match TRBD1. CDR1 SGHNT and CDR2 YYREEE come from the germline V gene (reference sequence). The J segment lost 7 bases and the V segment lost 7 bases, leaving 9 bases of the junction unmatched. This CDR3 spans 13 amino acids. The CDR3 protein is CASGSDREATQYF. The CDR3 DNA follows: TGTGCCAGCGGGTCGGACAGGGAGGCGACCCAGTACTTC.

The V and J genes are TRBV6-6 and TRBJ1-2; D gene uncertain. Trimming removed 0 bases at V and 4 bases at J, with 9 bases between. The CDR3 consists of 14 residues. CDR1 and CDR2 (germline): MNHNY, SVGAGI (reference sequence). CDR3 in amino acids: CASSYSPILYGYTF. The CDR3 nucleotides are TGTGCCAGCAGTTACTCGCCGATACTCTATGGCTACACCTTC.

This clone came up once. The rearrangement uses TRBV28 and TRBJ1-1, with a tentative D call TRBD1 (5 bases). Germline CDR1 is MDHEN and CDR2 is SYDVKM. V was pared by 10 bases and J by 6 bases, with 21 bases between. This CDR3 is built from 14 residues. This CDR3 reads CAIGVRGKVPEAFF. The CDR3 bases are TGTGCCATAGGGGTTCGGGGTAAGGTCCCTGAAGCTTTCTTT.

The gene calls are TRBV7-2 and TRBJ2-3, with D unresolved. V was shortened by 5 bases and J by 6 bases, with 9 bases between the two germline ends. The CDR3 runs to 12 residues. Germline V gives CDR1 SGHTA, CDR2 FQGNSA. CDR3 DNA sequence: TGTGCCAGCAGCCCCAGCCACGATACGCAGTATTTT. Its protein product is CASSPSHDTQYF. Based on the CDR3 plus reference TRBV7-2 and TRBJ2-3, the full variable domain is GAGVSQSPSNKVTEKGKDVELRCDPISGHTALYWYRQSLGQGLEFLIYFQGNSAPDKSGLPSDRFSAERTGGSVSTLTIQRTQQEDSAVYLCASSPSHDTQYFGPGTRLTVL.

The chain couples TRBV30 to TRBJ2-3, with D perhaps being TRBD1 or TRBD2 (5 bases each). With 5 bases removed from V and 0 bases from J, the gap between germline ends came to 12 bases. The CDR3 contains 14 residues. Germline V gene sequence: CDR1 GTSNPN, CDR2 SVGIG (reference sequence). CDR3 sequence reads: CAWEGMLSTDTQYF. The CDR3, as DNA: TGTGCCTGGGAGGGGATGTTGAGCACAGATACGCAGTATTTT.